This TCR beta chain was retrieved from a study of cytomegalovirus exposure and HLA in healthy donors. About the study: A preliminary data release comprised 91 million or so unique TCRs obtained from HLA-typed donors. Study-level findings and limits: With high specificity and sensitivity, the classifier reportedly diagnosed cytomegalovirus status.

The donors gave bone marrow, and they were healthy. Donors sampled were nominally healthy, though unrecorded immune exposures were likely. CDR3 length: 18 amino acids. Looked up from germline, CDR1 is LNHDA and CDR2 is SQIVND (reference sequence). On this clone: Its target is not known. Germline and junction disagree at one end, which may indicate a read error.

13 Jbeta primers and 60 Vbeta primers were used for the PCR. The method was immunoSEQ multiplex PCR; TCRdb's version includes in-frame clones alone and lacks a portion of them. The sample data list around 100,000 clones. Material: PBMCs. This sequence joins TRBV19 and TRBJ2-2, with 7 bases identical to TRBD1. This TCR came from a man aged 25-40 years in good health and CMV-seronegative. CDR3 nucleotides: TGTACCAGTAGTATAAACCTCGGACAGGCCCTCGGGACCGGGGAGCTGTTTTTT. This sequence encodes CTSSINLGQALGTGELFF.